Presented here are 15 T cell receptor beta chains from one specimen sequenced in a study of blood T cell repertoires in COVID-19. Sequenced by immunoSEQ multiplex PCR; TCRdb stores in-frame clones only, minus some. The sample lists over 150,000 clones, 80% to 90% occurring once. The sample comprised peripheral blood. The receptors stem from a man between 45 and 60 years old with active or convalescent COVID-19.

V is TRBV5-4 and J is TRBJ1-2; TRBD1 agrees at 11 bases. The V gene end was trimmed by 3 bases and the J gene end by 7 bases; junction bases not matched to a gene: 11. This CDR3 region has 16 residues. Germline CDR1 reads SGHNT; CDR2 reads YYREEE (reference sequence). The CDR3 sequence is CASSSRTGGDLRGYTF. The CDR3 DNA reads as TGTGCCAGCAGCTCACGGACAGGGGGCGATCTTCGTGGCTACACCTTC. Complete variable domain (other parts from reference TRBV5-4 and TRBJ1-2): ETGVTQSPTHLIKTRGQQVTLRCSSQSGHNTVSWYQQALGQGPQFIFQYYREEENGRGNFPPRFSGLQFPNYSSELNVNALELDDSALYLCASSSRTGGDLRGYTFGSGTRLTVV.

The chain uses TRBV29-1 and TRBJ1-4; possibly TRBD1 for D (5 bases). The CDR3 is 18 amino acids. Trimming cost V 5 bases and J 4 bases, with 26 bases left between them. Germline CDR1 and CDR2: SQVTM and ANQGSEA. The CDR3 nucleotides read TGCAGCGTTAGTCGCGGCGCAGGGCCCAGATCGGTTAATGAAAAACTGTTTTTT. The encoded protein is CSVSRGAGPRSVNEKLFF.

J is TRBJ2-1 and V is TRBV4-2; 10 nucleotides line up with TRBD2. After removal of 3 bases from V and 3 bases from J, the junction contained 5 bases not matched to a gene. Germline V gene data show CDR1 as LGHNA and CDR2 as YNFKEQ. CDR3 length: 16 residues. The CDR3 DNA follows: TGTGCCAGCAGCCAGGGGACTAGCGCTTTCTACAATGAGCAGTTCTTC. Its translation is CASSQGTSAFYNEQFF.

The rearrangement links TRBV7-6 to TRBJ2-3; the match to TRBD2 covers 10 bases. CDR3 size: 16 residues. V dropped 1 base and J dropped 4; count of bases not matched to a gene: 5. The germline CDR1 and CDR2 sequences are SGHVS and FNYEAQ. CDR3 sequence: CASSLVLAGLSDTQYF. The CDR3 DNA follows: TGTGCCAGCAGCTTAGTACTAGCGGGACTATCAGATACGCAGTATTTT.

V is TRBV10-3 and J is TRBJ1-2, with 12 bases fitting TRBD1. V lost 7 bases and J lost 8; bases outside the gene matches: 17. Germline CDR1 reads ENHRY; CDR2 reads SYGVKD. The CDR3 totals 17 residues. CDR3: CAITSVGQGALNRGYTF. The CDR3 coding sequence is TGTGCCATCACCTCCGTGGGACAGGGGGCGTTGAACCGCGGCTACACCTTC.

This clone was found a few times. The chain recombines TRBV2 with TRBJ1-4, with 8 bases that match TRBD1. The ends lost 6 bases at V and 7 bases at J; junction bases unmatched: 4. This CDR3 is 13 amino acids long. The germline V gene encodes CDR1 SNHLY and CDR2 FYNNEI. The CDR3 DNA follows: TGTGCCAGCAGAGGACAGGGTGGTGAAAAACTGTTTTTT. This sequence encodes CASRGQGGEKLFF.

CDR3 coding DNA: TGTGCCAGCTCACCGAGAACCGCCGGGACAGCGAACACTGAAGCTTTCTTT. It translates to CASSPRTAGTANTEAFF. The chain has TRBV18 and TRBJ1-1, with TRBD1 matching over 7 bases. Germline-derived CDR1 and CDR2 are KGHSH and LQKENI. V gave up 3 bases and J gave up 1 base; unmatched junction bases: 11. CDR3 length: 17 amino acids.

This chain joins TRBV7-9 and TRBJ1-5; D remains ambiguous. The CDR3 totals 17 residues. The germline V gene has CDR1 SEHNR and CDR2 FQNEAQ (reference sequence). The ends were cut back, 3 bases at V and 0 bases at J, with 15 bases in the middle. In DNA form, the CDR3 reads TGTGCCAGCAGCTTTAGTGTAACAGAATATAGCAATCAGCCCCAGCATTTT. The encoded protein is CASSFSVTEYSNQPQHF.

This clone was counted a single time. This chain uses TRBV27 with TRBJ2-1, with TRBD2 matching 8 bases. The CDR3 is 13 amino acids. The J segment lost 5 bases and the V segment lost 7 bases, leaving 4 bases of the junction unmatched. Germline V gene lookup returns CDR1 MNHEY and CDR2 SMNVEV (reference sequence). CDR3: CASKRGGNNEQFF. In DNA form, the CDR3 reads TGTGCCAGCAAACGGGGGGGGAACAATGAGCAGTTCTTC.

V usage is TRBV24-1 and J usage is TRBJ1-3, with TRBD1 as a possible D gene (5 bases). CDR1 KGHDR and CDR2 SFDVKD come from the germline V gene. The CDR3 consists of 15 residues. Trimming left V 7 bases short and J 3 bases short, with 15 bases between. The CDR3 reads CATSPSGAFGNTIYF. For the CDR3, the DNA is TGTGCCACCAGCCCCTCTGGGGCCTTTGGAAACACCATATATTTT.

The chain uses TRBV3-1 (or the pseudogene TRBV3-2) and TRBJ1-6; D is unclear. The germline V gene has CDR1 LGHDT and CDR2 YNNKEL (reference sequence). Trimming cost V 3 bases and J 7 bases, with 10 bases left between them. The CDR3 runs 14 residues. The CDR3 reads CASSHTAANSPLHF. CDR3 DNA: TGTGCCAGCAGCCATACAGCTGCAAATTCACCCCTCCACTTT.

The chain employs TRBV30 and TRBJ1-2; no clear D. V lost 1 base and J lost 8, with 14 bases in between. The CDR3 runs 13 residues. The germline CDR1 and CDR2 sequences are GTSNPN and SVGIG (reference sequence). The CDR3, as DNA: TGTGCCTGGAGTGATTTCGGCTTGGGCGGCTACACCTTC. Its protein product is CAWSDFGLGGYTF.

This chain joins TRBV14 and TRBJ1-6, with 9 positions matching TRBD1. V dropped 5 bases and J dropped 7; count of bases not matched to a gene: 3. Germline loops: CDR1 SGHDN, CDR2 FVKESK. The CDR3 is 14 residues long. CDR3 bases: TGTGCCAGCAGCGTGACAGGGGGAAATTCACCCCTCCACTTT. This encodes CASSVTGGNSPLHF. The full variable domain, completed using reference TRBV14 and TRBJ1-6, is EAGVTQFPSHSVIEKGQTVTLRCDPISGHDNLYWYRRVMGKEIKFLLHFVKESKQDESGMPNNRFLAERTGGTYSTLKVQPAELEDSGVYFCASSVTGGNSPLHFGNGTRLTVT.

The chain employs TRBV7-9 and TRBJ1-1, with 7 bases identical to TRBD1. The CDR3 extends over 14 amino acids. V lost 1 base and J lost 8; bases outside the gene matches: 7. Germline V gene lookup returns CDR1 SEHNR and CDR2 FQNEAQ (reference sequence). Here the CDR3 reads CASSLGGGAGEAFF. The CDR3 DNA reads TGTGCCAGCAGCTTAGGAGGGGGCGCGGGGGAAGCTTTCTTT.

V usage is TRBV29-1 and J usage is TRBJ1-2; 10 nucleotides agree with TRBD1. The CDR3 consists of 14 residues. Per germline, CDR1 SQVTM and CDR2 ANQGSEA. Germline trimming cut 6 bases from V and 4 bases from J; bases unmatched to any gene: 8. The CDR3 spells CSVGGTGDTYGYTF. The CDR3 DNA is TGCAGCGTGGGCGGGACAGGGGACACCTATGGCTACACCTTC. Looking up the rest from reference TRBV29-1 and TRBJ1-2 gives the full variable domain: SAVISQKPSRDICQRGTSLTIQCQVDSQVTMMFWYRQQPGQSLTLIATANQGSEATYESGFVIDKFPISRPNLTFSTLTVSNMSPEDSSIYLCSVGGTGDTYGYTFGSGTRLTVV.